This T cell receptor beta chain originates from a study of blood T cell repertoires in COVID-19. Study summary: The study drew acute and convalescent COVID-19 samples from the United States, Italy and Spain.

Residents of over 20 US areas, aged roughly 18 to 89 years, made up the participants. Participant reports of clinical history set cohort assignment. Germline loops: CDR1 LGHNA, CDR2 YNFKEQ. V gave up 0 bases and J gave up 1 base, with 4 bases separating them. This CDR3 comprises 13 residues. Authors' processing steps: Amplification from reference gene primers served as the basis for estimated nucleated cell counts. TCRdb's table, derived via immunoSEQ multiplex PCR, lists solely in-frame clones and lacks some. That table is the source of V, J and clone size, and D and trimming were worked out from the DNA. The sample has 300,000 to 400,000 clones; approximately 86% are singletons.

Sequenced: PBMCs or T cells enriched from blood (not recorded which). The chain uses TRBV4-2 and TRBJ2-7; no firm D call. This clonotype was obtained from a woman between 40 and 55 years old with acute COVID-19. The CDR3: CASSQERSYEQYF. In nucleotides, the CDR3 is TGTGCCAGCAGCCAAGAGAGGTCCTACGAGCAGTACTTC.